A selection of T cell receptor beta chains follows, all from one sample in a study of patients and donors after allogeneic stem cell transplantation. TCRdb reanalysed the RT-PCR reads using MiXCR and keeps one entry per CDR3 protein. The sample holds fewer than 30,000 distinct CDR3 sequences, about 8% seen once. The sample comprised blood, either unsorted or a sorted T cell fraction (not recorded which). Receptor source: a human donor who was either an allogeneic HSCT recipient or a stem cell or donor lymphocyte infusion donor (not recorded which). It is not recorded whose cells these are; they may come from a transplant donor. The CDR3 runs from the conserved cysteine through the conserved F or W. Fields, in order: V gene, J gene, D gene, clone size, CDR3 protein, CDR3 DNA. The D gene is left open where the match is weak. Size is omitted from some rows. Given values are once, few, many or a class for expanded clones.

V gene: TRBV18
J gene: TRBJ1-2
D gene: .
clone size: many
CDR3 protein: CASSPRVGQGTYGYTF
CDR3 DNA: TGTGCCAGCTCACCGCGGGTCGGGCAGGGAACCTATGGCTACACCTTC

V gene: TRBV27
J gene: TRBJ2-3
D gene: TRBD2
clone size: many
CDR3 protein: CASGASGSTDTQYF
CDR3 DNA: TGTGCCAGCGGCGCTAGCGGGAGCACAGATACGCAGTATTTT

V gene: TRBV12-3/TRBV12-4
J gene: TRBJ2-5
D gene: TRBD2
clone size: few
CDR3 protein: CASSSQGLASQETQYF
CDR3 DNA: TGTGCCAGCAGTTCCCAAGGACTAGCATCTCAAGAGACCCAGTACTTC

V gene: TRBV7-7
J gene: TRBJ1-1
D gene: .
clone size: .
CDR3 protein: CATSIIIGGDTEAFF
CDR3 DNA: TGTGCTACAAGTATAATCATTGGGGGAGACACTGAAGCTTTCTTT

V gene: TRBV3-1
J gene: TRBJ2-1
D gene: TRBD2
clone size: .
CDR3 protein: CASSQGLAGEYNEQFF
CDR3 DNA: TGTGCCAGCAGCCAAGGACTAGCGGGGGAGTACAATGAGCAGTTCTTC

V gene: TRBV4-1
J gene: TRBJ1-2
D gene: .
clone size: many
CDR3 protein: CASSQDGVSRGYTF
CDR3 DNA: TGCGCCAGCAGCCAAGATGGGGTATCGCGAGGCTACACCTTC

V gene: TRBV20-1
J gene: TRBJ2-7
D gene: TRBD1
clone size: many
CDR3 protein: CSARGGGRNPYEQYF
CDR3 DNA: TGCAGTGCTAGAGGAGGGGGCCGCAACCCATACGAGCAGTACTTC

V gene: TRBV7-9
J gene: TRBJ1-4
D gene: TRBD1
clone size: few
CDR3 protein: CASSLLGTEQKLFF
CDR3 DNA: TGTGCCAGCAGCCTGTTGGGGACAGAGCAAAAACTGTTTTTT

V gene: TRBV5-8
J gene: TRBJ2-1
D gene: .
clone size: many
CDR3 protein: CASSLYPYGTDYEQFF
CDR3 DNA: TGTGCCAGCAGCTTGTATCCCTACGGAACCGACTATGAGCAGTTCTTC

V gene: TRBV18
J gene: TRBJ2-7
D gene: .
clone size: many
CDR3 protein: CASSPRAATYEQYF
CDR3 DNA: TGTGCCAGCTCACCTAGGGCTGCCACCTACGAGCAGTACTTC

V gene: TRBV28
J gene: TRBJ1-4
D gene: TRBD1
clone size: many
CDR3 protein: CASSRRDRVDEKLFF
CDR3 DNA: TGTGCCAGCAGCCGCAGGGACAGGGTGGATGAAAAACTGTTTTTT

V gene: TRBV27
J gene: TRBJ2-7
D gene: TRBD1
clone size: many
CDR3 protein: CASSLSRGGHEQYF
CDR3 DNA: TGTGCCAGCAGTTTATCGAGAGGGGGCCACGAGCAGTACTTC

V gene: TRBV18
J gene: TRBJ1-5
D gene: .
clone size: few
CDR3 protein: CASSLTGGRDNQPQHF
CDR3 DNA: TGTGCCAGCTCACTTACCGGAGGGAGGGACAATCAGCCCCAGCATTTT

V gene: TRBV5-1
J gene: TRBJ1-1
D gene: TRBD1
clone size: many
CDR3 protein: CASSLARGRGKAFF
CDR3 DNA: TGCGCCAGCAGCTTGGCTCGAGGCAGGGGGAAAGCTTTCTTT

V gene: TRBV18
J gene: TRBJ2-1
D gene: TRBD1
clone size: many
CDR3 protein: CASSLYTGDRGSNEQFF
CDR3 DNA: TGTGCCAGCTCACTGTATACAGGGGACAGGGGGAGTAATGAGCAGTTCTTC

V gene: TRBV20-1
J gene: TRBJ1-5
D gene: TRBD1
clone size: many
CDR3 protein: CSAPRDSRDQPQHF
CDR3 DNA: TGCAGTGCTCCCAGGGACAGTCGAGATCAGCCCCAGCATTTT

V gene: TRBV6-5
J gene: TRBJ2-3
D gene: .
clone size: .
CDR3 protein: CASSYSWVRNADTQYF
CDR3 DNA: TGTGCCAGCAGTTACTCCTGGGTTAGAAATGCAGATACGCAGTATTTT

V gene: TRBV7-9
J gene: TRBJ2-5
D gene: .
clone size: few
CDR3 protein: CASSKGHLRGETQYF
CDR3 DNA: TGTGCCAGCAGCAAGGGACACCTGAGGGGGGAGACCCAGTACTTC

V gene: TRBV9
J gene: TRBJ1-4
D gene: TRBD1
clone size: few
CDR3 protein: CASSARDRANEKLFF
CDR3 DNA: TGTGCCAGCAGCGCCCGGGACAGGGCGAATGAAAAACTGTTTTTT

V gene: TRBV7-9
J gene: TRBJ1-2
D gene: TRBD1
clone size: many
CDR3 protein: CASSLDRGLYGYTF
CDR3 DNA: TGTGCCAGCAGCCTGGACAGGGGGCTCTATGGCTACACCTTC

V gene: TRBV11-3
J gene: TRBJ2-5
D gene: .
clone size: few
CDR3 protein: CASSLGAGTEQETQYF
CDR3 DNA: TGTGCCAGCAGCTTAGGGGCGGGGACAGAGCAAGAGACCCAGTACTTC

V gene: TRBV20-1
J gene: TRBJ2-7
D gene: TRBD1
clone size: many
CDR3 protein: CSARESNRGSYEQYF
CDR3 DNA: TGCAGTGCTAGAGAATCGAACAGGGGGTCCTACGAGCAGTACTTC

V gene: TRBV5-4
J gene: TRBJ1-2
D gene: .
clone size: many
CDR3 protein: CASSPERRQLRYGYTF
CDR3 DNA: TGTGCCAGCAGCCCGGAGCGTCGACAGTTACGTTATGGCTACACCTTC

V gene: TRBV2
J gene: TRBJ2-1
D gene: TRBD1
clone size: many
CDR3 protein: CASSVGAQGVEQFF
CDR3 DNA: TGTGCCAGCAGTGTTGGGGCGCAGGGGGTTGAGCAGTTCTTC

V gene: TRBV6-1
J gene: TRBJ1-3
D gene: TRBD1
clone size: many
CDR3 protein: CASRPDRAWGDTIYF
CDR3 DNA: TGTGCCAGCAGACCTGACAGGGCCTGGGGAGACACCATATATTTT

V gene: TRBV20-1
J gene: TRBJ1-4
D gene: TRBD1
clone size: .
CDR3 protein: CSAGDRAEKLFF
CDR3 DNA: TGCAGCGCGGGGGACAGGGCTGAAAAACTGTTTTTT

V gene: TRBV6-1
J gene: TRBJ1-5
D gene: .
clone size: .
CDR3 protein: CASRARLEQPQHF
CDR3 DNA: TGTGCCAGCAGAGCTAGACTAGAGCAGCCCCAGCATTTT

V gene: TRBV15
J gene: TRBJ2-1
D gene: TRBD2
clone size: .
CDR3 protein: CATSRGRGTSANNEQFF
CDR3 DNA: TGTGCCACCAGCAGAGGGCGGGGGACTTCAGCAAACAATGAGCAGTTCTTC

V gene: TRBV5-8
J gene: TRBJ2-5
D gene: .
clone size: many
CDR3 protein: CASSLGGPGETQYF
CDR3 DNA: TGTGCCAGCAGCTTGGGGGGGCCGGGAGAGACCCAGTACTTC

V gene: TRBV27
J gene: TRBJ2-3
D gene: TRBD1
clone size: .
CDR3 protein: CASSIRTGRTDTQYF
CDR3 DNA: TGTGCCAGCAGTATTAGGACAGGGCGCACAGATACGCAGTATTTT

V gene: TRBV7-9
J gene: TRBJ2-7
D gene: .
clone size: many
CDR3 protein: CASSLAHARYEQYF
CDR3 DNA: TGTGCCAGCAGCTTAGCGCATGCCCGCTACGAGCAGTACTTC

V gene: TRBV12-3/TRBV12-4
J gene: TRBJ2-2
D gene: .
clone size: many
CDR3 protein: CASSPRLTGELFF
CDR3 DNA: TGTGCCAGCAGTCCGCGGCTCACCGGGGAGCTGTTTTTT

V gene: TRBV5-1
J gene: TRBJ2-1
D gene: .
clone size: few
CDR3 protein: CASSLLSGEQFF
CDR3 DNA: TGCGCCAGCAGCTTGTTATCAGGTGAGCAGTTCTTC

V gene: TRBV25-1
J gene: TRBJ1-2
D gene: TRBD1
clone size: few
CDR3 protein: CASSGTGSLGYGYTF
CDR3 DNA: TGTGCCAGCAGTGGGACAGGCAGTCTGGGATATGGCTACACCTTC

V gene: TRBV5-1
J gene: TRBJ2-5
D gene: .
clone size: many
CDR3 protein: CASSLGVAVRETQYF
CDR3 DNA: TGCGCCAGCAGCTTGGGGGTAGCTGTTAGAGAGACCCAGTACTTC

V gene: TRBV28
J gene: TRBJ2-5
D gene: .
clone size: many
CDR3 protein: CASSFRRPPKTQYF
CDR3 DNA: TGTGCCAGCAGTTTTCGTAGGCCCCCAAAGACCCAGTACTTC

V gene: TRBV9
J gene: TRBJ1-5
D gene: .
clone size: medium-sized
CDR3 protein: CASSVMGNQPQHF
CDR3 DNA: TGTGCCAGCAGCGTGATGGGCAATCAGCCCCAGCATTTT

V gene: TRBV3-1
J gene: TRBJ1-1
D gene: .
clone size: few
CDR3 protein: CASSLGGANTEAFF
CDR3 DNA: TGTGCCAGCAGCCTCGGGGGAGCGAACACTGAAGCTTTCTTT

V gene: TRBV4-1
J gene: TRBJ1-6
D gene: .
clone size: many
CDR3 protein: CASSQGPRNSPLHF
CDR3 DNA: TGCGCCAGCAGCCAAGGACCGCGAAATTCACCCCTCCACTTT